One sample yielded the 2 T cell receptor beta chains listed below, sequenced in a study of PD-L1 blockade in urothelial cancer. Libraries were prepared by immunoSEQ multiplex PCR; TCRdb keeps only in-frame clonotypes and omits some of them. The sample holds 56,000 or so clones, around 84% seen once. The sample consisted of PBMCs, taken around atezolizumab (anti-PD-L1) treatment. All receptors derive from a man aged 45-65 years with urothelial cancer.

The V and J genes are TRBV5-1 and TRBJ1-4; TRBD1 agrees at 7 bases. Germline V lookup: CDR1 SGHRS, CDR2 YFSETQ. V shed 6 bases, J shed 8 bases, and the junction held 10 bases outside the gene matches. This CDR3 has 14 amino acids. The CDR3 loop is CASTRGTEREKLFF. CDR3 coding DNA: TGCGCCAGCACCCGGGGGACAGAGCGAGAAAAACTGTTTTTT.

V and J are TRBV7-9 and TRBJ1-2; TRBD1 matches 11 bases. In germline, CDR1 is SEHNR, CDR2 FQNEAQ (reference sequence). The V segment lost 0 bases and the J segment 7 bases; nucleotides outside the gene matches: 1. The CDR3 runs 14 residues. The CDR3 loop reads CASSLADRGPGYTF. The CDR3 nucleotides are TGTGCCAGCAGCTTAGCGGACAGGGGGCCTGGCTACACCTTC.